This T cell receptor (beta chain) was recovered during a study of blood T cell repertoires in COVID-19. Looked up from germline, CDR1 is LGHDT and CDR2 is YNNKEL (reference sequence). The CDR3 sequence is 16 residues long. J gave up 3 bases and V 4 bases, and 9 bases lay outside the gene matches. In the authors' methods: Quantification of nucleated cells was approximated via reference gene primer amplification. Clones were sequenced by immunoSEQ multiplex PCR, and TCRdb holds only the in-frame ones, with some missing. From that table come the V and J calls and clone size; the DNA was used to work out D and trimming. This table holds about 360,000 clones, about 88% found once.

Specimen: peripheral blood. This chain connects TRBV3-1 (or the pseudogene TRBV3-2) to TRBJ2-5; 9 nucleotides align to TRBD1. The receptor comes from a woman aged 55-69 years with COVID-19, enrolled during active disease. CDR3 protein: CASSRPSDRGEETQYF. CDR3 nucleotide sequence: TGTGCCAGCAGCCGACCTTCAGACAGGGGGGAAGAGACCCAGTACTTC.